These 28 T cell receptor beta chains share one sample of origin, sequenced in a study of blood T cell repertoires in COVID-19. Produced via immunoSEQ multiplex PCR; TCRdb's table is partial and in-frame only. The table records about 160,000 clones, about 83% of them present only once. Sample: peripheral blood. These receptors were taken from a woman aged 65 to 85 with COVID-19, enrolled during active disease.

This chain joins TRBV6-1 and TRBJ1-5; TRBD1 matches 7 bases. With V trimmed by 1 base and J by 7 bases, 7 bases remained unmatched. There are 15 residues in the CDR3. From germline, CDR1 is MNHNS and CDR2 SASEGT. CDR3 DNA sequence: TGTGCCAGCAGTGAAGGGGAACAGGGGAGGCAGCCCCAGCATTTT. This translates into CASSEGEQGRQPQHF.

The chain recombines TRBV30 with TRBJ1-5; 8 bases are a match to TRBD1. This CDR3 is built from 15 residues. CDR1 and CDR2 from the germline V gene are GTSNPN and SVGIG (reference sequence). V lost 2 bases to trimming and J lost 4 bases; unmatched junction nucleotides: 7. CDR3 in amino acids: CAWSPTGGWNQPQHF. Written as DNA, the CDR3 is TGTGCCTGGAGTCCTACAGGGGGGTGGAATCAGCCCCAGCATTTT.

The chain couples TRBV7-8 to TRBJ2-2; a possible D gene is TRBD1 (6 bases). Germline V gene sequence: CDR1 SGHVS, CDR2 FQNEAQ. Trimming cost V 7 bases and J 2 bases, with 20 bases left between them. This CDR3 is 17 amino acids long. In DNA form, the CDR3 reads TGTGCCAGCACCACTGGGGGCTACAACAGAAACACCGGGGAGCTGTTTTTT. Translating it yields CASTTGGYNRNTGELFF. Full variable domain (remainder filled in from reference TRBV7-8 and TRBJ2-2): GAGVSQSPRYKVAKRGQDVALRCDPISGHVSLFWYQQALGQGPEFLTYFQNEAQLDKSGLPSDRFFAERPEGSVSTLKIQRTQQEDSAVYLCASTTGGYNRNTGELFFGEGSRLTVL.

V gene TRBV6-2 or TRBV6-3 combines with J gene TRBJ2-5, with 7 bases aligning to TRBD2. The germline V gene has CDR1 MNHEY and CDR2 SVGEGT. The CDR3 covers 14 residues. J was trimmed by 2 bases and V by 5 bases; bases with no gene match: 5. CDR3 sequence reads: CASSNLAVQETQYF. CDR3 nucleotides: TGTGCCAGCAGTAATCTAGCGGTACAAGAGACCCAGTACTTC.

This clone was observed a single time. CDR3 coding DNA: TGTGCCAGCAGCAGACAGGGGGACACTGAAGCTTTCTTT. Protein: CASSRQGDTEAFF. This chain connects TRBV12-3 or TRBV12-4 to TRBJ1-1; 9 bases match TRBD1. The CDR3 totals 13 residues. The trim removed 6 bases at V and 3 bases at J, leaving 2 bases unmatched.

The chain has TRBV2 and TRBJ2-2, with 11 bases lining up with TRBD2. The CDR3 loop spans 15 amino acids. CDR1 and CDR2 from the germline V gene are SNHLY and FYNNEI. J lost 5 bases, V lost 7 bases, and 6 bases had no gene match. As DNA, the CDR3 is TGTGCCAGCATTCCGGTAGCGGGGGGGACCGGGGAGCTGTTTTTT. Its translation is CASIPVAGGTGELFF.

CDR3 in amino acids: CAWSFAVNEQFF. CDR3 nucleotides: TGTGCCTGGAGTTTTGCGGTCAATGAGCAGTTCTTC. This rearrangement joins TRBV30 to TRBJ2-1; unclear D gene. This CDR3 is 12 amino acids long. The V gene lost 2 bases and the J gene lost 6 bases, with 8 bases spanning the gap. Germline V lookup: CDR1 GTSNPN, CDR2 SVGIG (reference sequence).

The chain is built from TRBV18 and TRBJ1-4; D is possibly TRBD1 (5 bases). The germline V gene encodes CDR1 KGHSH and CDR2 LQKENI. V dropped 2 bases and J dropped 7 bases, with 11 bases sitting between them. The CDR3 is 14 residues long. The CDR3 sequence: CASSPMRDSEKLFF. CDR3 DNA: TGTGCCAGCTCACCAATGAGGGACTCTGAAAAACTGTTTTTT.

The CDR3 reads CASRGGELFF. For the CDR3, the DNA is TGTGCCTCTAGGGGGGGGGAGCTGTTTTTT. The chain employs TRBV19 and TRBJ2-2, with D possibly TRBD1 on 6 matching bases. Germline CDR1 and CDR2: LNHDA and SQIVND (reference sequence). The CDR3 is made up of 10 amino acids. Trimming left V 11 bases short and J 8 bases short, with 9 bases between.

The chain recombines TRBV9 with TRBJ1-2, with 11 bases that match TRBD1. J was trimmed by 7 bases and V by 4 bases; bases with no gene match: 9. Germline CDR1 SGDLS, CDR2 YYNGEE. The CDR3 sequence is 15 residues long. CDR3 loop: CASSYQDRGLRGYTF. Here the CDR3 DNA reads TGTGCCAGCAGCTACCAGGACAGGGGGCTTCGTGGCTACACCTTC.

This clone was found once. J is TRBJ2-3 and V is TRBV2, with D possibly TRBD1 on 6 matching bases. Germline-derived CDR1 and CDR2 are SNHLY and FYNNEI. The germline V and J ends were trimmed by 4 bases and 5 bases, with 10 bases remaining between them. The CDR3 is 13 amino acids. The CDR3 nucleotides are TGTGCCAGCAGTGGGCAGGGGAAAGATACGCAGTATTTT. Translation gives CASSGQGKDTQYF.

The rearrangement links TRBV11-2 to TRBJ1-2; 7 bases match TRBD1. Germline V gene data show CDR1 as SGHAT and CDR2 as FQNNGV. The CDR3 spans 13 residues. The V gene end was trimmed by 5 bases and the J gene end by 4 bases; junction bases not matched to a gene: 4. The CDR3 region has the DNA TGTGCCAGCAGCGGGACAGCTAGCTATGGCTACACCTTC. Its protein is CASSGTASYGYTF.

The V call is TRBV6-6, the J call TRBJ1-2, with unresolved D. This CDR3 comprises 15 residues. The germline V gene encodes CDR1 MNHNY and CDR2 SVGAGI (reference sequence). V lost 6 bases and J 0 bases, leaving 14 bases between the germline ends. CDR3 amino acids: CASSPPQTANYGYTF. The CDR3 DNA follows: TGTGCCAGCAGCCCGCCCCAGACTGCTAACTATGGCTACACCTTC.

CDR3 protein: CATGIQRGGQETQYF. CDR3 nucleotide sequence: TGTGCCACGGGAATTCAGCGGGGGGGCCAAGAGACCCAGTACTTC. The genes are TRBV10-3 and TRBJ2-5; 10 bases are a match to TRBD2. The ends lost 10 bases at V and 1 base at J; junction bases unmatched: 9. CDR3 length: 15 amino acids. The germline CDR1 and CDR2 sequences are ENHRY and SYGVKD.

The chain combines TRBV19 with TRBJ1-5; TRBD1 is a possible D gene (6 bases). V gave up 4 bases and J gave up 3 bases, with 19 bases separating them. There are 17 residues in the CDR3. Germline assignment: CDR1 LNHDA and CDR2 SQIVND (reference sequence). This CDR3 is CASSSGQRTNPNQPQHF. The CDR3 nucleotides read TGTGCCAGTAGTAGCGGACAGAGGACCAACCCCAATCAGCCCCAGCATTTT. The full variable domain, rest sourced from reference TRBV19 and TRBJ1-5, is DGGITQSPKYLFRKEGQNVTLSCEQNLNHDAMYWYRQDPGQGLRLIYYSQIVNDFQKGDIAEGYSVSREKKESFPLTVTSAQKNPTAFYLCASSSGQRTNPNQPQHFGDGTRLSIL.

CDR3 region: CASSPGLARTGTDTQYF. The CDR3 nucleotides read TGTGCCAGCAGCCCGGGACTAGCGAGGACGGGCACAGATACGCAGTATTTT. The chain joins TRBV7-3 to TRBJ2-3, with 10 bases identical to TRBD2. The CDR3 runs 17 residues. Germline V lookup: CDR1 SGHTA, CDR2 FQGTGA. V was clipped by 5 bases and J by 1 base; unmatched bases: 9.

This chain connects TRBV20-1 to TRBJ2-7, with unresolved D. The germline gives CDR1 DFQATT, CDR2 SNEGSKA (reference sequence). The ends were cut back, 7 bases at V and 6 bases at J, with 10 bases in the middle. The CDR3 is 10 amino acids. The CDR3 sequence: CSGLRVEQYF. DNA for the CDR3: TGCAGTGGGCTCCGGGTCGAGCAGTACTTC.

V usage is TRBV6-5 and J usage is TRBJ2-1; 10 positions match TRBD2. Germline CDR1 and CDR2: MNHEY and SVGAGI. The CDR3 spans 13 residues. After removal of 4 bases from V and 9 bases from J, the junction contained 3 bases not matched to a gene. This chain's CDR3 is CASSSTSGTEQFF. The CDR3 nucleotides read TGTGCCAGCAGTTCTACTAGCGGGACTGAGCAGTTCTTC.

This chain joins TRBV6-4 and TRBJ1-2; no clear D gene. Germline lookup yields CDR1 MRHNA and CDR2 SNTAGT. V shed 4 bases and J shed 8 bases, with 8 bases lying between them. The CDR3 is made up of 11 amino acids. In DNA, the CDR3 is TGTGCCAGCAGTGGACTAGGAGGCTACACCTTC. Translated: CASSGLGGYTF.

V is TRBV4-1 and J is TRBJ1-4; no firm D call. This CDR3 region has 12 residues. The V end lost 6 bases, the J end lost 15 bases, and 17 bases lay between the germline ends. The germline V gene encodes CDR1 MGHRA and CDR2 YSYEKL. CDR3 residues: CASRGDGRSVFF. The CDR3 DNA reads TGCGCCAGCAGGGGAGACGGGAGATCTGTGTTTTTT.

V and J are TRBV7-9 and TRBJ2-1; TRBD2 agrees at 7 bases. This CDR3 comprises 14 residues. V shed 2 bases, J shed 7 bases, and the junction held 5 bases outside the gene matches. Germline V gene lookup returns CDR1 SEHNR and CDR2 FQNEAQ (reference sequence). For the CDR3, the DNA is TGTGCCAGCAGCTTAAGTGGCGGGGGAAATGAGCAGTTCTTC. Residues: CASSLSGGGNEQFF. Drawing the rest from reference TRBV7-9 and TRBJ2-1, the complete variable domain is DTGVSQNPRHKITKRGQNVTFRCDPISEHNRLYWYRQTLGQGPEFLTYFQNEAQLEKSRLLSDRFSAERPKGSFSTLEIQRTEQGDSAMYLCASSLSGGGNEQFFGPGTRLTVL.

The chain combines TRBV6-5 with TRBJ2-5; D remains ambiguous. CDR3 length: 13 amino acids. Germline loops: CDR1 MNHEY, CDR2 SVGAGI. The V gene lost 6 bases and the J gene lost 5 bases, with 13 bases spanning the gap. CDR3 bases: TGTGCCAGCAGCTCCGGGTCGTTGGAGACCCAGTACTTC. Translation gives CASSSGSLETQYF.

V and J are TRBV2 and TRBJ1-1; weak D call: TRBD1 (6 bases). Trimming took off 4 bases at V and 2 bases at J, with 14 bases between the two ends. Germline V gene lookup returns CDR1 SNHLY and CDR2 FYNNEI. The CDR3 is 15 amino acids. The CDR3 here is CASSAPTGRNTEAFF. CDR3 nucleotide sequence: TGTGCCAGCAGTGCCCCTACAGGGCGAAACACTGAAGCTTTCTTT.

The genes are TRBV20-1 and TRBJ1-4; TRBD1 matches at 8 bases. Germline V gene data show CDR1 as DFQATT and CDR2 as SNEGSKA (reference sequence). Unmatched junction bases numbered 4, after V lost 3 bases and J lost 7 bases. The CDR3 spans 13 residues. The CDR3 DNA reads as TGCAGTGCTAGTGACAGGGGAGTTGAAAAACTGTTTTTT. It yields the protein CSASDRGVEKLFF.

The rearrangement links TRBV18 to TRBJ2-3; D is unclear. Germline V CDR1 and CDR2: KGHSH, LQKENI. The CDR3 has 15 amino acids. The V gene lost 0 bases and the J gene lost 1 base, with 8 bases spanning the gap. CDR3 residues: CASSPPSERTDTQYF. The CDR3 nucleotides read TGTGCCAGCTCACCACCGAGCGAGCGCACAGATACGCAGTATTTT.

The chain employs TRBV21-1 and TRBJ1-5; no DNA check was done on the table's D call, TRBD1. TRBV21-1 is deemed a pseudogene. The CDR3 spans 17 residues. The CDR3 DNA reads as TGTGCCAGCAGCAATAGACAGGTTCTTACGAGGGATCAGCCCCAGCATTTT. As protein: CASSNRQVLTRDQPQHF.

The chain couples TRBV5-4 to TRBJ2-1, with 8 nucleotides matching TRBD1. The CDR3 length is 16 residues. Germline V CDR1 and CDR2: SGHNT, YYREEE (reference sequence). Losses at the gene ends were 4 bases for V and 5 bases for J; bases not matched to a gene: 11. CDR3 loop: CASSTTAGGLDNEQFF. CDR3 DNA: TGTGCCAGCAGCACCACCGCAGGGGGCCTCGACAATGAGCAGTTCTTC.

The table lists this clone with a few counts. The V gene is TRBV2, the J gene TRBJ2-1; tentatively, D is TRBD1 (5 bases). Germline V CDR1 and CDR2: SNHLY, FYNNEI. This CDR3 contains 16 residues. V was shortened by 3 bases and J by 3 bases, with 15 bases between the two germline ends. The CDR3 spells CASSDLGAQLYNEQFF. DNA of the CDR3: TGTGCCAGCAGTGACCTAGGGGCCCAGCTCTACAATGAGCAGTTCTTC.